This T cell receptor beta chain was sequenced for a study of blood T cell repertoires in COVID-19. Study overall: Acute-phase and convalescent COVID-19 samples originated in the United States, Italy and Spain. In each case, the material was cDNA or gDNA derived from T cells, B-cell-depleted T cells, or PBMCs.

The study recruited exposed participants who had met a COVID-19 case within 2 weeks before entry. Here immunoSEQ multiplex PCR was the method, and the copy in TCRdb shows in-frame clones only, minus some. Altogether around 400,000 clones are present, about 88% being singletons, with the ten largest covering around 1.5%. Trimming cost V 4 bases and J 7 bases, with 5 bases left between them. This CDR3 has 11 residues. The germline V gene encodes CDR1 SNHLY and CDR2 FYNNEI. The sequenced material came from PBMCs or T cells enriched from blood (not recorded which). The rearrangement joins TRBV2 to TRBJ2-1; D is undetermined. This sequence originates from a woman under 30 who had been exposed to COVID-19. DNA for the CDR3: TGTGCCAGCAGTGGAGAAAATGAGCAGTTCTTC. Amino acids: CASSGENEQFF.